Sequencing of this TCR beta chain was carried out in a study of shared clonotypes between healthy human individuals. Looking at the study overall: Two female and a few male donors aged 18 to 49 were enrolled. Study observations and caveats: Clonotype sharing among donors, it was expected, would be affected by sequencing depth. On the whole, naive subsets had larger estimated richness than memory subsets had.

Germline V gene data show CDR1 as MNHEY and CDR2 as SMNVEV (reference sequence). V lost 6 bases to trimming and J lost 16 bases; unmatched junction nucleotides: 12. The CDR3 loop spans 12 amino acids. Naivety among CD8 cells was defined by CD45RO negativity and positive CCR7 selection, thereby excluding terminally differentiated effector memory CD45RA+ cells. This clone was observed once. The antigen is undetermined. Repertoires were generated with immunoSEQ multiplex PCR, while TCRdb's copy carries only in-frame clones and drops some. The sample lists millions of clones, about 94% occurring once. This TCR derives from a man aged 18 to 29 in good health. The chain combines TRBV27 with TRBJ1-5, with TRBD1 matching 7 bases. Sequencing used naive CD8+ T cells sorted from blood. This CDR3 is CASSPYRGPAHF. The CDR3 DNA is TGTGCCAGCAGCCCTTACAGGGGCCCCGCACATTTT.